The present TCR beta chain was sequenced within a study of T cells after yellow fever vaccination. The wider study: Where fractions had low cell numbers, libraries were prepared from them with the SMART-Seq v4 Ultra Low Input RNA kit.

The CDR3 runs 14 residues. Germline CDR1 is SQVTM and CDR2 is ANQGSEA. With V trimmed by 8 bases and J by 0 bases, 9 bases remained unmatched. Only a few counts were recorded for this clonotype. Antigen specificity is unknown. Overall study results and limits: Just a small share of clonotypes turned up in the CD4 compartment as well as the CD8 compartment. Post-booster repertoires contained most primary-vaccination clones again (about 96% CD4, about 90% CD8).

Researchers made TCR cDNA using 5'RACE template switching, and this step added a universal primer site and UMIs. Each CDR3 protein is one row after TCRdb ran MiXCR on the 5' RACE reads. The table has roughly 62,000 distinct CDR3 sequences, around 7% seen once; the top ten hold approximately 37%. This sequence originates from a man younger than 35 who received the YFV17D yellow fever vaccine. This rearrangement joins TRBV29-1 to TRBJ2-7; the match to TRBD1 covers 8 bases. The material was CD8+ T cells sorted from PBMCs, obtained on the day of the first yellow fever vaccination. This chain's CDR3 is CSYRRGTGSYEQYF. The CDR3 DNA follows: TGCAGCTACCGTAGGGGGACAGGCTCCTACGAGCAGTACTTC.